The present T cell receptor beta chain was sequenced within a study of T cells in Graves' hyperthyroidism and ophthalmopathy. Blood from later-ophthalmopathy patients was taken at first hyperthyroidism diagnosis. This clonotype appeared many times. Template material for amplifying TCR beta CDR3 regions consisted of RNA transcripts. RT-PCR in the first round (using the HTBI primer set) targeted the TCR CDR3. MiXCR was run by TCRdb on the multiplex PCR reads, yielding one entry per CDR3 protein. In the table there are about 180,000 distinct CDR3 sequences, around 8.9% of which are singletons. The CDR3 is 16 amino acids. V was cut by 3 bases and J by 3 bases, with 15 bases left in between. CDR1 is SGDLS, CDR2 YYNGEE, per germline.

The sample taken for sequencing was blood. The chain uses TRBV9 and TRBJ1-4; a weak D match, TRBD1 (5 bases). This clonotype was sampled from a woman aged 18-30 years with Graves' hyperthyroidism that later progressed to Graves' ophthalmopathy. The CDR3 region has the DNA TGTGCCAGCAGCGCCAGCTCAGGGAGAGCTAATGAAAAACTGTTTTTT. Translating it yields CASSASSGRANEKLFF.